This T cell receptor (beta chain) is drawn from a study of PD-L1 blockade in urothelial cancer. Study in general: Patients went on atezolizumab in the mid-2010s, receiving 1,200 mg intravenously every 3 weeks. The patients had undergone anywhere from 0 to 3 prior chemotherapy regimens.

Measured with immunoSEQ multiplex PCR; TCRdb has only the in-frame clones, and not every one. The table lists roughly 39,000 clones, roughly 90% of them singletons, with about 11% in the top ten. Time point of the sample: pretreatment peripheral blood. Germline V gene sequence: CDR1 KGHSY, CDR2 FQNENV. Trimming took 3 bases from V and 2 from J; bases not matched to a gene: 2. This CDR3 has 14 residues. The TCR was taken from a woman aged 60 to 75 with urothelial cancer. This chain joins TRBV16 and TRBJ2-3; 7 bases are a match to TRBD2. The source material was PBMCs, sampled around atezolizumab (anti-PD-L1) treatment. Written as DNA, the CDR3 is TGTGCCAGCAGCCACAGCGGGGTCACAGATACGCAGTATTTT. The encoded protein is CASSHSGVTDTQYF.